This is a list of T cell receptor beta chains from one sample in a study of T cells in Graves' hyperthyroidism and ophthalmopathy. TCRdb re-analysed the multiplex PCR reads in MiXCR, keeping a single row per CDR3 protein. The data hold over 150,000 distinct CDR3 sequences, with roughly 17% observed a single time. The sample comprised blood. These receptors all stem from a woman in her forties or fifties with Graves' hyperthyroidism. Each CDR3 is given with its conserved first and last residue. The order of the fields is J gene, V gene, D gene, clone size, CDR3 protein, CDR3 DNA. D genes are given only for firm matches. Expanded clones get a size class; other rows say once, few or many, or leave the size out.

TRBJ2-7 TRBV11-2 TRBD1 many CASSRQGVAYEQYF TGTGCCAGCAGCCGACAGGGGGTTGCCTACGAGCAGTACTTC
TRBJ1-5 TRBV6-6 - - CASSYNPLGGNQPQHF TGTGCCAGCAGTTACAATCCACTCGGTGGCAATCAGCCCCAGCATTTT
TRBJ2-1 TRBV30 - many CACRTYNEQFF TGTGCCTGTCGGACCTACAATGAGCAGTTCTTC
TRBJ2-7 TRBV28 - many CASSFLYEQYF TGTGCCAGCAGTTTCCTCTACGAGCAGTACTTC
TRBJ2-1 TRBV6-1 TRBD2 many CASTKRGTKQFF TGTGCCAGCACAAAGCGGGGGACCAAGCAGTTCTTC
TRBJ2-4 TRBV30 - few CAWSRVAAKNIQYF TGTGCCTGGTCTCGGGTCGCAGCCAAAAACATTCAGTACTTC
TRBJ2-5 TRBV19 - few CASSMISAAKETQYF TGTGCCAGTAGTATGATTAGCGCGGCGAAAGAGACCCAGTACTTC
TRBJ2-6 TRBV6-1 - few CASSVSDSSGANVLTF TGTGCCAGCAGTGTTTCCGACAGCTCTGGGGCCAACGTCCTGACTTTC
TRBJ1-4 TRBV7-2 TRBD1 - CASSFQGAGEKLFF TGTGCCAGCAGCTTTCAGGGGGCTGGAGAAAAACTGTTTTTT
TRBJ2-7 TRBV5-1 TRBD2 - CASSGGLAGGDEQYF TGCGCCAGCAGCGGCGGACTAGCGGGAGGAGACGAGCAGTACTTC
TRBJ1-2 TRBV4-1 TRBD1 few CASSRGTESRSGYAF TGCGCCAGCAGCCGAGGGACAGAATCACGGTCCGGCTACGCCTTC
TRBJ2-5 TRBV20-1 - - CSASRGEYQETQYF TGCAGTGCTAGTAGGGGAGAGTACCAAGAGACCCAGTACTTC
TRBJ2-7 TRBV11-2 TRBD2 many CASSFSAGTSSYEQYF TGTGCCAGCAGCTTCTCGGCTGGGACTAGCAGTTACGAGCAGTACTTC
TRBJ2-3 TRBV15 - - CATSRDGLAITDTQYF TGTGCCACCAGCAGAGATGGGCTAGCGATCACAGATACGCAGTATTTT
TRBJ1-1 TRBV29-1 TRBD1 many CSVSTGGTEAFF TGCAGCGTTTCAACAGGGGGCACTGAAGCTTTCTTT
TRBJ2-7 TRBV20-1 TRBD2 - CSAAGTSGNYEQYF TGCAGTGCTGCGGGGACTAGCGGAAACTACGAGCAGTACTTC
TRBJ2-7 TRBV2 - many CASTQDGIEQYF TGTGCCAGCACCCAGGACGGGATCGAGCAGTACTTC
TRBJ2-7 TRBV20-1 TRBD2 - CSARLAGGVGEQYF TGCAGTGCTAGACTAGCGGGAGGCGTTGGCGAGCAGTACTTC
TRBJ2-1 TRBV29-1 TRBD1 - CSVLRQGETMIGFF TGCAGCGTCCTCAGACAGGGAGAAACAATGATCGGGTTCTTC
TRBJ2-3 TRBV5-1 TRBD2 few CASSLDGRVETDTQYF TGCGCCAGCAGCTTGGATGGGAGGGTGGAGACAGATACGCAGTATTTT
TRBJ2-3 TRBV13 TRBD1 many CASSIPGTDHTDTQYF TGTGCCAGCAGCATACCTGGGACAGATCACACAGATACGCAGTATTTT
TRBJ2-5 TRBV4-1 - - CASSQVGGGAKQETQYF TGCGCCAGCAGCCAAGTCGGGGGCGGCGCAAAACAAGAGACCCAGTACTTC
TRBJ2-3 TRBV5-6 TRBD1 - CASSFPGQGTDTQYF TGTGCCAGCAGCTTTCCTGGACAGGGGACAGATACGCAGTATTTT
TRBJ1-3 TRBV27 - - CASSSLNGNTIYF TGTGCCAGCAGTTCCCTCAACGGAAACACCATATATTTT
TRBJ2-5 TRBV27 TRBD2 many CASSLSTSGSETQYF TGTGCCAGCAGTTTATCGACTAGCGGGAGCGAGACCCAGTACTTC
TRBJ1-3 TRBV30 - few CASPVSGNTIYF TGTGCCTCACCGGTCTCTGGAAACACCATATATTTT
TRBJ2-2 TRBV20-1 TRBD1 - CSARDRGPGLFF TGCAGTGCTAGAGATAGGGGGCCGGGGCTGTTTTTT
TRBJ1-2 TRBV19 - few CASSFGGAPHSSYGYTF TGTGCCAGTAGTTTTGGGGGTGCTCCTCACTCCTCCTATGGCTACACCTTC
TRBJ1-5 TRBV2 - few CASSAESNQPQHF TGTGCCAGCAGTGCAGAGAGCAATCAGCCCCAGCATTTT
TRBJ2-7 TRBV5-1 - many CASREERYEQYF TGCGCCAGCAGGGAGGAGCGCTACGAGCAGTACTTC
TRBJ1-2 TRBV19 - once CASSLANGYTF TGTGCCAGTAGTTTGGCCAATGGCTACACCTTC
TRBJ2-5 TRBV28 TRBD2 many CASSQREWGETQYF TGTGCCAGCAGCCAGCGGGAGTGGGGAGAGACCCAGTACTTC
TRBJ1-3 TRBV7-2 TRBD1 - CASTRTRTGENSGNTIYF TGTGCCAGCACCCGAACGAGGACAGGGGAGAACTCTGGAAACACCATATATTTT
TRBJ1-6 TRBV7-9 - - CASSSGTTFGSPLHF TGTGCCAGCAGCTCCGGGACCACTTTTGGTTCACCCCTCCACTTT
TRBJ2-1 TRBV5-1 TRBD2 many CASSFTGTRLNEQFF TGCGCCAGCAGCTTTACCGGGACTAGGCTCAATGAGCAGTTCTTC
TRBJ2-7 TRBV7-9 - many CASSLPTRQAKETYEQYF TGTGCCAGCAGCTTACCGACTCGGCAGGCAAAAGAGACCTACGAGCAGTACTTC
TRBJ2-7 TRBV3-1 - - CASSPRTAYEQYF TGTGCCAGCAGCCCCCGGACAGCCTACGAGCAGTACTTC
TRBJ1-5 TRBV6-1 - many CASSLIPQDGSNQPQHF TGTGCCAGCAGTTTAATCCCACAGGACGGTAGCAATCAGCCCCAGCATTTT
TRBJ1-2 TRBV30 TRBD1 - CAWSIRQGVGYTF TGTGCCTGGAGTATACGACAGGGAGTAGGCTACACCTTC
TRBJ1-2 TRBV3-1 - - CASSQDPLEGYTF TGTGCCAGCAGCCAAGATCCCCTGGAGGGCTACACCTTC
TRBJ2-1 TRBV11-2 TRBD2 many CASSVIAGVVNEQFF TGTGCCAGCAGCGTTATAGCGGGTGTGGTGAATGAGCAGTTCTTC